This T cell receptor (beta chain) emerged from a study of cytomegalovirus exposure and HLA in healthy donors. Study-level findings and limits: With high specificity and sensitivity, the classifier reportedly diagnosed cytomegalovirus status.

CDR3 size: 15 residues. The germline gives CDR1 MDHEN, CDR2 SYDVKM. V lost 7 bases and J lost 7; bases outside the gene matches: 9. Use of 60 Vbeta and 13 Jbeta primers characterized the PCR. TCRdb keeps only in-frame clones here, not all; method: immunoSEQ multiplex PCR. Of approximately 72,000 clones in the sample, 82% are singletons; the top ten hold 1.5% to 2%. Worth noting for this clone: What it binds is unknown.

The receptor was isolated from a man between 18 and 29 years old in good health and CMV-seronegative. The V gene is TRBV28, the J gene TRBJ2-2; 10 nucleotides agree with TRBD2. Sample: PBMCs. The CDR3 nucleotides read TGTGCCAGCAATCCTAGCGGGAGTATCCTCGGGGAGCTGTTTTTT. Translation gives CASNPSGSILGELFF. Combining the CDR3 with reference TRBV28 and TRBJ2-2 gives the whole variable domain DVKVTQSSRYLVKRTGEKVFLECVQDMDHENMFWYRQDPGLGLRLIYFSYDVKMKEKGDIPEGYSVSREKKERFSLILESASTNQTSMYLCASNPSGSILGELFFGEGSRLTVL.